The 22 T cell receptor beta chains below were found in one sample sequenced in a study of cytomegalovirus exposure and HLA in healthy donors. Primers for the PCR totalled 60 Vbeta and 13 Jbeta. Profiled with immunoSEQ multiplex PCR; TCRdb holds only in-frame clones, not every one. The data hold more than 90,000 clones, with roughly 79% observed a single time. The sequenced sample was PBMCs. These receptors were taken from a man aged 35 to 55 in good health and CMV-seronegative.

This clone was picked up a small number of times. The chain joins TRBV9 to TRBJ2-7, with D possibly TRBD1 on 5 matching bases. The V gene's germline CDR1 is SGDLS and CDR2 YYNGEE. Trimming took off 0 bases at V and 2 bases at J, with 15 bases between the two ends. This CDR3 contains 16 residues. CDR3 loop: CASSVGLGQVTYEQYF. The CDR3 coding sequence is TGTGCCAGCAGCGTAGGTCTGGGGCAGGTAACCTACGAGCAGTACTTC.

The V and J genes are TRBV7-3 and TRBJ2-1, with D tentatively TRBD2 (6 bases). V was cut by 6 bases and J by 8 bases, with 14 bases left in between. Germline CDR1 reads SGHTA; CDR2 reads FQGTGA. The CDR3 sequence is 13 residues long. This chain's CDR3 is CASRQTSGYEQFF. The CDR3 DNA is TGTGCCAGCAGGCAAACGAGCGGGTATGAGCAGTTCTTC.

The chain couples TRBV28 to TRBJ1-1, with 9 positions matching TRBD1. Germline V gene lookup returns CDR1 MDHEN and CDR2 SYDVKM. The CDR3 length is 17 residues. V was clipped by 5 bases and J by 3 bases; unmatched bases: 13. CDR3: CASSKWDRAHGDTEAFF. In DNA form, the CDR3 reads TGTGCCAGCAGTAAATGGGACAGGGCCCATGGCGACACTGAAGCTTTCTTT.

This chain uses TRBV19 with TRBJ2-7; TRBD1 agrees at 9 bases. The germline gives CDR1 LNHDA, CDR2 SQIVND (reference sequence). Losses at the gene ends were 5 bases for V and 1 base for J; bases not matched to a gene: 3. This CDR3 has 14 amino acids. CDR3 DNA sequence: TGTGCCAGTAGTCCCGGGACAGGGTCCTACGAGCAGTACTTC. Encoded protein: CASSPGTGSYEQYF.

This clone was counted between two and nine times. The chain carries TRBV4-3 and TRBJ1-2; a possible D gene is TRBD1 (5 bases). Looked up from germline, CDR1 is LGHNA and CDR2 is YSLEER. Trimming cost V 5 bases and J 7 bases, with 17 bases left between them. The CDR3 is 14 residues long. The CDR3 nucleotides read TGCGCCAGCAGCTTCAGACGGGGGGTTGGTGGCTACACCTTC. It encodes CASSFRRGVGGYTF.

This clone has just a few counts. The chain has TRBV5-1 and TRBJ2-5; 9 bases align to TRBD1. Trimming cost V 5 bases and J 5 bases; bases outside gene matches: 4. CDR1 is SGHRS and CDR2 is YFSETQ in the germline V gene. The CDR3 totals 13 residues. The chain's CDR3 is CASSTGGSETQYF. CDR3 coding DNA: TGCGCCAGCAGTACAGGGGGCTCCGAGACCCAGTACTTC.

This CDR3 reads CASSLGDSRETQYF. Written as DNA, the CDR3 is TGTGCCAGCAGCTTGGGGGACTCTAGAGAGACCCAGTACTTC. The chain joins TRBV7-9 to TRBJ2-5, with D maybe TRBD2 (6 bases). V was trimmed by 3 bases and J by 4 bases, leaving 12 bases between them. CDR3 length: 14 amino acids. Germline-derived CDR1 and CDR2 are SEHNR and FQNEAQ (reference sequence).

This clone was picked up one time. The genes are TRBV6-5 and TRBJ1-1, with a possible D match to TRBD1 (5 bases). With 5 bases removed from V and 0 bases from J, the gap between germline ends came to 10 bases. Germline V CDR1 and CDR2: MNHEY, SVGAGI. The CDR3 is 14 amino acids. The CDR3 DNA is TGTGCCAGCAGTGAAGGACATCTGAACACTGAAGCTTTCTTT. Its translation is CASSEGHLNTEAFF.

This chain joins TRBV27 and TRBJ2-3; D perhaps matches TRBD2 (6 bases). The germline gives CDR1 MNHEY, CDR2 SMNVEV (reference sequence). This CDR3 contains 18 residues. V shed 5 bases and J shed 4 bases, with 25 bases lying between them. CDR3 nucleotides: TGTGCCAGCAGTAAAACCCAGGCCCTACGAGGAGGGGCAGATACGCAGTATTTT. Protein product: CASSKTQALRGGADTQYF.

The chain combines TRBV4-3 with TRBJ1-2, with D tentatively TRBD1 (5 bases). V dropped 4 bases and J dropped 3 bases, with 15 bases sitting between them. This CDR3 has 15 residues. Germline V gene data show CDR1 as LGHNA and CDR2 as YSLEER. The CDR3 DNA reads TGCGCCAGCAGCCCTATGCAAGGGGCCGACTATGGCTACACCTTC. Translated: CASSPMQGADYGYTF.

The chain recombines TRBV4-1 with TRBJ2-2; TRBD1 matches at 9 bases. The V and J ends lost 4 bases and 6 bases, in that order; junction bases with no gene match: 6. CDR1 and CDR2 from the germline V gene are MGHRA and YSYEKL. CDR3 length: 15 amino acids. The CDR3 sequence: CASSLTGTGSGELFF. In DNA, the CDR3 is TGCGCCAGCAGCCTGACCGGGACAGGGTCCGGGGAGCTGTTTTTT.

The CDR3 bases are TGTGCCAGCACACGACAGGGTAGCACTGAAGCTTTCTTT. This sequence encodes CASTRQGSTEAFF. The chain carries TRBV28 and TRBJ1-1, with 7 bases aligning to TRBD1. The trim removed 7 bases at V and 4 bases at J, leaving 6 bases unmatched. This CDR3 has 13 amino acids. Germline V CDR1 and CDR2: MDHEN, SYDVKM.

The chain employs TRBV7-8 and TRBJ1-1; 8 bases fit TRBD1. Germline CDR1 reads SGHVS; CDR2 reads FQNEAQ. The V segment lost 5 bases and the J segment 8 bases; nucleotides outside the gene matches: 4. The CDR3 loop spans 12 amino acids. The CDR3, as DNA: TGTGCCAGCAGCGGGCGGGACAGGGAAGCTTTCTTT. This encodes CASSGRDREAFF. Looking up the rest from reference TRBV7-8 and TRBJ1-1 gives the full variable domain: GAGVSQSPRYKVAKRGQDVALRCDPISGHVSLFWYQQALGQGPEFLTYFQNEAQLDKSGLPSDRFFAERPEGSVSTLKIQRTQQEDSAVYLCASSGRDREAFFGQGTRLTVV.

This sequence joins TRBV29-1 and TRBJ2-7, with D possibly TRBD2 on 6 matching bases. Germline assignment: CDR1 SQVTM and CDR2 ANQGSEA. CDR3 length: 13 residues. Trimming shortened V by 1 base and J by 5 bases, and 12 bases separated the two germline ends. The CDR3, as DNA: TGCAGCGTTGAAGGTGGGCCGGGGGACGAGCAGTACTTC. Its protein product is CSVEGGPGDEQYF.

This chain connects TRBV5-5 to TRBJ1-2, with 9 bases fitting TRBD1. Trimming removed 4 bases from V and 7 bases from J; junction bases left unmatched: 5. Germline V gene data show CDR1 as SGHKS and CDR2 as YYEKEE (reference sequence). This CDR3 region has 13 residues. The chain's CDR3 is CASSPGTGSGYTF. In nucleotides, the CDR3 is TGTGCCAGCAGCCCCGGGACAGGGAGTGGCTACACCTTC. Looking up the rest from reference TRBV5-5 and TRBJ1-2 gives the full variable domain: DAGVTQSPTHLIKTRGQQVTLRCSPISGHKSVSWYQQVLGQGPQFIFQYYEKEERGRGNFPDRFSARQFPNYSSELNVNALLLGDSALYLCASSPGTGSGYTFGSGTRLTVV.

CDR3: CATSSKGNTIYF. In nucleotides, the CDR3 is TGTGCCACCAGCAGTAAAGGAAACACCATATATTTT. The chain combines TRBV15 with TRBJ1-3; D is unclear. Germline V gene data show CDR1 as LNHNV and CDR2 as YYDKDF (reference sequence). Between the trimmed V and J ends, which lost 3 bases and 4 bases, there was a span of 4 bases. This CDR3 comprises 12 residues. Combining the CDR3 with reference TRBV15 and TRBJ1-3 gives the whole variable domain DAMVIQNPRYQVTQFGKPVTLSCSQTLNHNVMYWYQQKSSQAPKLLFHYYDKDFNNEADTPDNFQSRRPNTSFCFLDIRSPGLGDTAMYLCATSSKGNTIYFGEGSWLTVV.

The rearrangement links TRBV11-2 to TRBJ2-3; D unresolved. V lost 0 bases to trimming and J lost 9 bases, with 10 bases between them. The CDR3 is made up of 13 amino acids. Germline V gene data show CDR1 as SGHAT and CDR2 as FQNNGV. The CDR3 sequence is CASSLERSETQYF. Here the CDR3 DNA reads TGTGCCAGCAGCTTAGAACGGAGCGAAACGCAGTATTTT.

To note about this clone: Other DNA sequences in this sample translate to the same CDR3. V usage is TRBV2 and J usage is TRBJ1-5; D possibly corresponds to TRBD1 (5 bases). V shed 5 bases and J shed 3 bases, with 11 bases lying between them. This CDR3 contains 14 residues. Per the germline V gene, CDR1 is SNHLY and CDR2 is FYNNEI. CDR3 DNA: TGTGCCAGCAGTACACAGGTGTTCAATCAGCCCCAGCATTTT. This translates into CASSTQVFNQPQHF.

The chain uses TRBV5-6 and TRBJ2-7; a weak D match, TRBD2 (6 bases). Per germline, CDR1 SGHDT and CDR2 YYEEEE. V was trimmed by 1 base and J by 4 bases, leaving 6 bases between them. The CDR3 is 12 amino acids. The CDR3 protein is CASSLRGYEQYF. CDR3 nucleotides: TGTGCCAGCAGCTTGCGGGGGTACGAGCAGTACTTC.

The V gene is TRBV29-1, the J gene TRBJ2-7; 7 nucleotides match TRBD2. Unmatched junction bases numbered 9, after V lost 7 bases and J lost 6 bases. Per germline, CDR1 SQVTM and CDR2 ANQGSEA. The CDR3 sequence is 12 residues long. DNA for the CDR3: TGCAGCGCCAAAAGTACGGGGGGCGAGCAGTACTTC. It codes for CSAKSTGGEQYF.

The gene calls are TRBV5-1 and TRBJ2-1; TRBD2 matches 9 bases. Per germline, CDR1 SGHRS and CDR2 YFSETQ. CDR3 size: 13 residues. Losses at the gene ends were 4 bases for V and 5 bases for J; bases not matched to a gene: 1. CDR3: CASSGTSNNEQFF. CDR3 nucleotides: TGCGCCAGCAGCGGGACTAGCAACAATGAGCAGTTCTTC.

V usage is TRBV10-1 and J usage is TRBJ1-1; possible D gene TRBD1, 5 bases. CDR3 length equals 14 residues. CDR1 and CDR2 from the germline V gene are WNHNN and SYGVQD (reference sequence). V dropped 4 bases and J dropped 5 bases, with 14 bases sitting between them. In DNA, the CDR3 is TGCGCCAGCAGTGGGGGCTCGGGAGGGACTGAAGCTTTCTTT. It yields the protein CASSGGSGGTEAFF.